This TCR beta chain was sequenced in a study of regulatory T cells in long-lasting Graves disease (dated by TCRdb to the early 2020s). At the level of the whole study: In the newly diagnosed Graves' disease group, patients had been taking antithyroid drugs for less than 3 months. The study took place in China and was registered as a clinical trial. Peripheral blood TCR sequencing and RNA sequencing compared persistent Graves' disease patients with newly diagnosed Graves' disease patients. A total of around 35 samples were covered by TCR sequencing, comprising approximately 13 persistent and roughly 20 newly diagnosed Graves' disease patients. Study-wide conclusions, independent of this receptor: Preferential use of TRBV28, TRBJ1-2 and TRBJ2-5 was observed in persistent disease, whereas TRBV20-1 and TRBJ2-1 were favored in newly diagnosed disease. Compared with newly diagnosed patients, patients with persistent Graves' disease had lower TCR Shannon entropy and fewer highly expanded clones, which suggests clonal expansion. Sequencing and analysis were limited to the TCR beta chain. The small sample size was acknowledged by the authors as a limitation that may reduce accuracy. A larger number of public clonotypes was shared among persistent patients (more than 2,500) than among newly diagnosed patients (over 850). The study examined only peripheral blood because the primary lesion, thyroid tissue, could not be accessed.

Libraries were built with multiplex PCR. Sequencer: Illumina HiSeq 4000. To build TCR beta libraries, CDR3 regions were amplified by Arm-PCR using iRepertoire HTBI primers. Before sequencing, the PCR products went through gel purification. As for the authors' bioinformatics: Gene usage analysis of CDR3 amino acid clonotypes relied on the approximately 60 TRBV and 14 TRBJ segments identified across samples. COPE and FqMerger were used to merge the filtered high-quality paired reads into contigs. Contigs were aligned with BLAST to IMGT TRBV, TRBD and TRBJ reference genes, and CDR3 was defined per IMGT. Highly expanded clones were defined as clonotypes with a frequency above 0.1%. Repertoire diversity was measured by Shannon entropy, and V-J evenness by the Gini coefficient. Public clonotypes were defined as clonotypes shared by more than one individual. The public reads were reanalyzed by TCRdb: fastp trimming at Q25, MiXCR alignment, in-frame beta chains only. Under each unique CDR3 protein, matching rows form one entry showing the most common genes and DNA. TCRdb, not the original authors, processed these V and J calls. Present in this sample are about 540,000 distinct CDR3 sequences, roughly 14% of which were seen just once. Roughly a tenth of the sample belongs to the ten largest clones.

The germline ends are 10 bases apart after V is trimmed by 2 bases and J by 8 bases. In the germline V gene (reference sequence), CDR1 corresponds to LNHNV and CDR2 to YYDKDF. From cysteine to phenylalanine, the CDR3 is 13 amino acids long. Only the CDR3 DNA stays, 39 bases, in frame from base 1. The label giving this sample's time point can be read as: newly diagnosed GD, antithyroid drugs for less than 3 months. For both TCR sequencing and RNA sequencing, RNA was extracted from PBMCs in TRIzol. The diagnosis of Graves' disease was made according to American Thyroid Association guidelines. Patients for the study were recruited at an endocrinology department in Xi'an, China. From each patient, around 8.3 milliliters of peripheral blood was collected into an EDTA anticoagulant tube. Ficoll Paque Plus density gradient separation was used to isolate PBMCs, and no further T cell sorting was done. RNA quality was checked with an Agilent 2100 Bioanalyzer and agarose gel, and concentration with a NanoDrop 2000.

This clonotype was seen more than once but under ten times. Its target antigen remains unknown. It has no much larger one-base neighbor in the sample; base qualities were not kept. These data were also filed under a second study, of T cells in Graves' hyperthyroidism and ophthalmopathy. As that second study puts it: Stable Graves' hyperthyroidism was defined as the absence of progression to ophthalmopathy over 18 months of follow-up. Hyperthyroidism patients were newly diagnosed, had a disease duration of under 2 months, and were aged 18 to 65 years. Patients with uncontrolled infections, other autoimmune diseases, pregnancy or lactation were excluded. Diagnoses were based on clinical symptoms, serum thyroxine and TRAb, thyroid ultrasound and orbital computed tomography. A first-round RT-PCR of the TCR CDR3 used the HTBI primer set with the Qiagen OneStep RT-PCR kit. Most expanded thyroid clonotypes (frequency above 0.001) were also detected in blood, a finding suggesting that blood repertoires may reflect thyroid immune responses. A 13 V-J signature model separated ophthalmopathy from stable hyperthyroidism, with roughly 88% sensitivity and 81% to 82% specificity in cross-validation and 80%/75% in testing. During validation, the model predicted progression to ophthalmopathy a median of approximately 7 months ahead of onset, with more than 60% sensitivity and 72% to 80% specificity. To identify TCR V-J signatures that set the groups apart, the researchers used a discovery cohort of 100 patients, made up of 40 to 45 with Graves' ophthalmopathy and 55 to 65 with stable Graves' hyperthyroidism. Prospective prediction of ophthalmopathy was tested in an independent validation cohort consisting of fewer than 20 hyperthyroidism patients and approximately 16 patients who later progressed to ophthalmopathy. The 95 to 100 discovery patients were randomly divided into training and test sets at a 7:3 ratio. The study also compared thyroid tissue and blood T-cell repertoires from 6 or 7 Graves' hyperthyroidism patients. After sampling, hyperthyroidism patients received methimazole starting at 30 mg daily, and ophthalmopathy patients received high-dose intravenous methylprednisolone. Libraries were constructed in a second round of multiplex PCR, after which size selection and purification were performed. Paired-end sequencing of the libraries was performed with 100 bp reads on an Illumina HiSeq2000. SOAPnuke was used to process the raw data, with reads discarded if the reads contained adapters or uncalled bases, had a mean Phred below 15, or lacked an exact constant-primer or identifier match. High-quality paired reads were merged using COPE v1.2.5, and each unique nucleotide sequence was defined as a clonotype. MiTCR v1.1 was used to align the clonotypes against IMGT TRBV, TRBD and TRBJ reference segments. The analysis was restricted to V-J combinations with a frequency above 0.0001, which together covered roughly 99% of the repertoires. The TCS score was defined as the ratio of F50 (clonal expansion) to E x V (chaos), calculated using BLOSUM62-based TCRdist between CDR3 peptides within each V-J. Welch's t-statistics and random forest reduced 514 V-J features to fewer than 15, which were used in a naive Bayes classifier (R e1071). No statistical method was used to fix the sample size in advance, and group allocation was not hidden from the investigators. According to the paper, TCR Vbeta CDR3 sequencing was carried out on about 140 peripheral blood samples, which came from approximately 43 ophthalmopathy, approximately 78 hyperthyroidism and some 17 progressor patients.

This receptor was taken from a man aged 30 to 39 with Graves disease. Donor details come from another sample of the same person, matched by shared clones. The V and J segments used are TRBV15 and TRBJ2-1, with TRBD1 as a weak D call on 6 bases. Sequenced here: peripheral blood mononuclear cells (PBMCs), sampled at new diagnosis, from a patient treated with antithyroid drugs. The base sequence is TGTGCCACCAGCAGAAACTACAGGGATGAGCAGTTCTTC. Translated, it gives CATSRNYRDEQFF.